This T cell receptor (beta chain) was found in a study of OX40 agonist ivuxolimab in advanced cancers. On the study more broadly: Patients received ivuxolimab, an agonistic anti-OX40 (CD134) antibody. Earlier anti-PD-1, anti-PD-L1 or anti-CTLA-4 therapy was permitted; about 39% had received some.

Study-wide findings and caveats: On average, CD8+ T cells had more expanded clones than CD4+.

Sequencing used immunoSEQ multiplex PCR; TCRdb keeps in-frame clones, though not all of them. The table shows about 68,000 clones, with approximately 80% occurring only once. Concerning this clone itself: Its antigen is not identified.

The V end lost 5 bases, the J end lost 0 bases, and 14 bases lay between the germline ends. CDR1 SEHNR and CDR2 FQNEAQ come from the germline V gene (reference sequence). The CDR3 is 15 amino acids. The chain employs TRBV7-9 and TRBJ2-7; D is perhaps TRBD1 (6 bases). The source of this sequence is an adult with an advanced solid tumor such as melanoma, head and neck, liver or kidney cancer. Source: CD4+ or CD8+ T cells sorted from blood, taken in a trial of the OX40 agonist ivuxolimab. CDR3 residues: CASSRGRDTSYEQYF. The CDR3, as DNA: TGTGCCAGCAGCCGAGGCCGGGACACCTCCTACGAGCAGTACTTC.